This TCR beta chain was documented in a study of T cell responses to AZD1222 COVID-19 vaccine. Study-wide results and limits: In a largely white British group with more females than males, clonal diversity was possibly underestimated.

On this clone: The antigen remains undetermined.

The data were produced by immunoSEQ multiplex PCR, yet TCRdb's version contains in-frame clones alone and is incomplete. The repertoire holds more than 55,000 clones, with about three quarters as singletons. Deletions cut 5 bases from V and 4 bases from J, with 9 bases between. There are 12 residues in the CDR3. CDR1 is SGHAT, CDR2 FQDESV, per germline (reference sequence). Sequencing used peripheral blood, obtained 28 days after the second AZD1222 dose. This rearrangement joins TRBV11-1 to TRBJ2-7; D is possibly TRBD2 (5 bases). This sequence was found in an adult who received the AZD1222 COVID-19 vaccine. CDR3 DNA: TGTGCCAGCAGCCGGACTCAATACGAGCAGTACTTC. Its translation is CASSRTQYEQYF. Using reference TRBV11-1 and TRBJ2-7 for the parts outside the CDR3, the full variable domain is EAEVAQSPRYKITEKSQAVAFWCDPISGHATLYWYRQILGQGPELLVQFQDESVVDDSQLPKDRFSAERLKGVDSTLKIQPAELGDSAMYLCASSRTQYEQYFGPGTRLTVT.